This T cell receptor beta chain was recorded in a study of T cells in Graves' hyperthyroidism and ophthalmopathy. Study results and caveats: Ophthalmopathy got predicted by the model a median around six months before its onset.

Germline values: CDR1 PRHDT, CDR2 FYEKMQ (reference sequence). Trimming took off 5 bases at V and 6 bases at J, with 22 bases between the two ends. The CDR3 covers 17 residues. Clinical symptoms, serum thyroxine, TRAb, thyroid ultrasound and orbital computed tomography established diagnosis. Using RNA transcripts as the source, TCR beta CDR3 regions were amplified. HTBI primers were employed in a first-round RT-PCR of the TCR CDR3. One entry per CDR3 protein results from TCRdb running MiXCR on the multiplex PCR reads. The repertoire has 500,000 or so distinct CDR3 sequences, under 20% of them found once; the top ten carry roughly 15%. Points on this clonotype: The antigen is not known.

Specimen: blood. This sequence originates from a woman aged 18-29 years with Graves' ophthalmopathy. The rearrangement joins TRBV13 to TRBJ2-2; possible D gene TRBD2, 7 bases. CDR3 in amino acids: CASSPLVLGGGPGELFF. CDR3 in DNA: TGTGCCAGCAGCCCCCTGGTTTTAGGGGGAGGGCCCGGGGAGCTGTTTTTT.